Below are 4 T cell receptor beta chains sequenced from a single sample in a study of OX40 agonist ivuxolimab in advanced cancers. Data came from immunoSEQ multiplex PCR; TCRdb stores just in-frame clones and leaves some out. This sample has tens of thousands of clones, with 75% to 90% found just once. This specimen was CD4+ or CD8+ T cells sorted from blood, taken in a trial of the OX40 agonist ivuxolimab. These receptors all come from an adult with an advanced solid tumor such as melanoma, head and neck, liver or kidney cancer.

This clone has only a few counts. V usage is TRBV5-6 and J usage is TRBJ2-7, with 9 bases fitting TRBD1. The V segment lost 0 bases and the J segment 6 bases; nucleotides outside the gene matches: 7. This CDR3 is 15 amino acids long. The V gene's germline CDR1 is SGHDT and CDR2 YYEEEE. The DNA for the CDR3 is TGTGCCAGCAGCTTGGGGGGGACAGGGTGGACCGAGCAGTACTTC. Amino acid sequence: CASSLGGTGWTEQYF.

This clone was recorded a few times. The chain uses TRBV10-3 and TRBJ1-1; D is unresolved. There are 13 residues in the CDR3. CDR1 ENHRY and CDR2 SYGVKD come from the germline V gene. V lost 0 bases and J lost 1, with 3 bases in between. The CDR3 DNA follows: TGTGCCATCAGTGAGTCAGCGAACACTGAAGCTTTCTTT. It encodes CAISESANTEAFF.

The genes are TRBV14 and TRBJ2-1, with TRBD2 matching over 7 bases. CDR3 length equals 15 residues. Germline CDR1 reads SGHDN; CDR2 reads FVKESK. The V segment lost 2 bases and the J segment 9 bases; nucleotides outside the gene matches: 10. The CDR3: CASSQPVGGIGEQFF. As DNA, the CDR3 is TGTGCCAGCAGCCAACCGGTGGGGGGGATCGGTGAGCAGTTCTTC.

The chain joins TRBV5-8 to TRBJ2-1; 9 positions agree with TRBD2. Trimming at V came to 5 bases and at J to 2 bases, leaving 2 bases not matched to a gene. The CDR3 loop spans 14 amino acids. Germline lookup yields CDR1 SGHTS and CDR2 YDEGEE. The CDR3 DNA follows: TGTGCCAGCAGGACTAGCGGAACCTACAATGAGCAGTTCTTC. This codes for CASRTSGTYNEQFF.